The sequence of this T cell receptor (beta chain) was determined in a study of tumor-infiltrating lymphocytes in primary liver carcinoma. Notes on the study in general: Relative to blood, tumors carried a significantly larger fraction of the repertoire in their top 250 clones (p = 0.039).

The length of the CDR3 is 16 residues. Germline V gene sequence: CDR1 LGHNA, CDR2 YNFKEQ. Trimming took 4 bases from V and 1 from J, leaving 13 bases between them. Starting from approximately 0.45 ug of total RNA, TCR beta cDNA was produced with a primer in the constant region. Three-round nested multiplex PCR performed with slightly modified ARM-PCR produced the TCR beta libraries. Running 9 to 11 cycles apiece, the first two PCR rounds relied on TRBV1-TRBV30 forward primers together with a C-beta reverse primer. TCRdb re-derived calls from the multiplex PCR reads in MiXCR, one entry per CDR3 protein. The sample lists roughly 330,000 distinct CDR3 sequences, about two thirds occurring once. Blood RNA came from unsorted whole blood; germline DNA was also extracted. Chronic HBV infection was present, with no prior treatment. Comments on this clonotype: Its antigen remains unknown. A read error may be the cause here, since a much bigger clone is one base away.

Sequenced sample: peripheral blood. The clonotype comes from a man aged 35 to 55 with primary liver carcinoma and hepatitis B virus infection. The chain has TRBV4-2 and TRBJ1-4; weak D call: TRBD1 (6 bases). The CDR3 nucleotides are TGTGCCAGCAGCCTCGGAGAGGGGGTAACTAATGAAAAACTGTTTTTT. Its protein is CASSLGEGVTNEKLFF.